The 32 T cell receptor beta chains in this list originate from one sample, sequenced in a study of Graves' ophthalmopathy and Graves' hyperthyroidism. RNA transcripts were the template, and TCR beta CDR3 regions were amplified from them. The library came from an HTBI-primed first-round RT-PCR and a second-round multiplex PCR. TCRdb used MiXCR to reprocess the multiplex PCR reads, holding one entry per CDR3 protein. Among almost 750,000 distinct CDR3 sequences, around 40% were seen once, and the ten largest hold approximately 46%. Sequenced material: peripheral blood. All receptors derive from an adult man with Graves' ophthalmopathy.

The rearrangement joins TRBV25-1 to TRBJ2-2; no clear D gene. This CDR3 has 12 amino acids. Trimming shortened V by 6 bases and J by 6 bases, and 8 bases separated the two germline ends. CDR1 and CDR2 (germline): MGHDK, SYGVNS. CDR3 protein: CASSVEAGELFF. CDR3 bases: TGTGCCAGCAGCGTTGAGGCCGGGGAGCTGTTTTTT.

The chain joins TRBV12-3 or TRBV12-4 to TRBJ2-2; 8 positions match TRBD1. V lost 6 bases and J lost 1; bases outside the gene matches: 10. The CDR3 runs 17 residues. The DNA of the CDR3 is TGTGCCAGCAGCTCTAGGACAGGGAAGGGGAACACCGGGGAGCTGTTTTTT. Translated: CASSSRTGKGNTGELFF.

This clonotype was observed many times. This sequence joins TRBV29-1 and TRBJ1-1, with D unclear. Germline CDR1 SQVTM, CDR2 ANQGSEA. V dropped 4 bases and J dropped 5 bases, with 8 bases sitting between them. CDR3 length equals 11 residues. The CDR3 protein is CSVAVQTEAFF. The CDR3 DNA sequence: TGCAGCGTTGCCGTACAAACTGAAGCTTTCTTT.

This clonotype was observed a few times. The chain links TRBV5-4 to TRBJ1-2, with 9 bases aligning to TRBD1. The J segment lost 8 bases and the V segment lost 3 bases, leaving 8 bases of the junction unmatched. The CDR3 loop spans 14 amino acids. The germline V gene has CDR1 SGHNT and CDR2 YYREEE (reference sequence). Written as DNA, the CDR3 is TGTGCCAGCAGCTCCGGGACAGGGACTAAAGGCTACACCTTC. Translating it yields CASSSGTGTKGYTF.

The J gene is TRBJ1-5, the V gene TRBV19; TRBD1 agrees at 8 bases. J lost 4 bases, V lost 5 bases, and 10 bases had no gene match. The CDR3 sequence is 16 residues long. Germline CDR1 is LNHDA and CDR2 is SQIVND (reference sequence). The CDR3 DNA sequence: TGTGCCAGTAGTCAGACCGGGACAGGTCTAAATCAGCCCCAGCATTTT. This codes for CASSQTGTGLNQPQHF.

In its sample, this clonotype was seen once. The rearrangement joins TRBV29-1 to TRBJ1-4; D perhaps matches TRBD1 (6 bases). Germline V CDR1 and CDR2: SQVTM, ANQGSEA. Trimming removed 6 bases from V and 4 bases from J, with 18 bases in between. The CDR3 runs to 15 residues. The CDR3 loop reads CSVPTGGGNNEKLFF. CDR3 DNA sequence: TGCAGCGTCCCCACGGGGGGCGGAAATAATGAAAAACTGTTTTTT.

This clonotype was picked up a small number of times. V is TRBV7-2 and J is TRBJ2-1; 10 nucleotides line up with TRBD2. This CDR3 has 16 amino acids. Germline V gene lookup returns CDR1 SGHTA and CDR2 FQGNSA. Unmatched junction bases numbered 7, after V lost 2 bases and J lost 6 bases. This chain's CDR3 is CASSLWASGRGNEQFF. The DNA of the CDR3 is TGTGCCAGCAGCTTATGGGCTAGCGGGAGAGGCAATGAGCAGTTCTTC.

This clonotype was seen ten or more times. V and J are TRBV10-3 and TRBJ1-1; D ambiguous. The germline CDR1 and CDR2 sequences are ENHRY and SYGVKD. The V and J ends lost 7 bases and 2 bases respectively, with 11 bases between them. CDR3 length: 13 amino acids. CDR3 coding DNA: TGTGCCATCACCCGGACGGCCAACACTGAAGCTTTCTTT. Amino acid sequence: CAITRTANTEAFF.

The chain's CDR3 is CASSTGGGQYF. In DNA, the CDR3 is TGTGCCAGCAGTACAGGTGGCGGGCAGTACTTC. The chain couples TRBV12-3 or TRBV12-4 to TRBJ2-7, with D maybe TRBD1 (5 bases). This CDR3 is 11 amino acids long. V was clipped by 5 bases and J by 9 bases, with 11 bases between them.

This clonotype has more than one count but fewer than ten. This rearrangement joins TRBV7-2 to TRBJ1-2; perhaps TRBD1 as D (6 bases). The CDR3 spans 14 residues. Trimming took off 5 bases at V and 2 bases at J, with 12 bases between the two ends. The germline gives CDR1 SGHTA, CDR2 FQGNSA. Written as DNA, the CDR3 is TGTGCCAGCAGCCGGGACAACTCGAACTATGGCTACACCTTC. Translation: CASSRDNSNYGYTF.

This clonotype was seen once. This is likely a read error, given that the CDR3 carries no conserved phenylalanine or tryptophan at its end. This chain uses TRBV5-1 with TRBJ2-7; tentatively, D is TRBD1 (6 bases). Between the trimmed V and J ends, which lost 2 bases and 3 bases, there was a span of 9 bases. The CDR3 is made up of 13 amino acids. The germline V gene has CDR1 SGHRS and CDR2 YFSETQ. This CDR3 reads CASSFLDSYEQYY. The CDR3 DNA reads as TGCGCCAGCAGCTTCCTGGACAGCTACGAGCAGTACTAC.

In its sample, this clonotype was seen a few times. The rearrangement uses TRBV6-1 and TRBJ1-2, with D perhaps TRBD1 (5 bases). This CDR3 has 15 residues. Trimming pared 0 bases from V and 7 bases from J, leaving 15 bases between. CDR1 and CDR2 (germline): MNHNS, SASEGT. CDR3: CASSEAPPRESGYTF. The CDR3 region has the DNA TGTGCCAGCAGTGAAGCCCCCCCCAGGGAAAGTGGCTACACCTTC.

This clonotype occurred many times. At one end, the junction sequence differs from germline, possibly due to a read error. In nucleotides, the CDR3 is TGTGCCAGCAGTGATCAGGCGAGTTTGCCCCAGCATTTT. It encodes CASSDQASLPQHF. This chain connects TRBV24-1 to TRBJ1-5; D uncertain. The germline CDR1 and CDR2 sequences are KGHDR and SFDVKD. The CDR3 runs to 13 residues.

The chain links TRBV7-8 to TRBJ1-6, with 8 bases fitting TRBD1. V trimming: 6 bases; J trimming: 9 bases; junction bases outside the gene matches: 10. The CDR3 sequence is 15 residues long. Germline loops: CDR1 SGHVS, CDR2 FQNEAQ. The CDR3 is CASSYPDRGGSPLHF. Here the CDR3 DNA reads TGTGCCAGCAGTTACCCCGACAGGGGTGGTTCACCCCTCCACTTT.

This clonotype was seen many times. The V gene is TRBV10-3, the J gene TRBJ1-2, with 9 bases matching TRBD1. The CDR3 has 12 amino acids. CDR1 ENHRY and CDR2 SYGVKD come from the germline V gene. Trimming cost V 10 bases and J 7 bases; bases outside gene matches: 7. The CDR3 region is CASSGTGFGYTF. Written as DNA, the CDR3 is TGTGCCAGCAGCGGGACAGGGTTTGGCTACACCTTC.

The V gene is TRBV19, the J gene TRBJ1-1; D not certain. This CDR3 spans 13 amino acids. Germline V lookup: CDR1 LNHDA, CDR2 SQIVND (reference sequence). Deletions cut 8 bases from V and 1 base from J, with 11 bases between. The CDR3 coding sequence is TGTGCCAGTGGTTATGGACCGAACACTGAAGCTTTCTTT. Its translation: CASGYGPNTEAFF.

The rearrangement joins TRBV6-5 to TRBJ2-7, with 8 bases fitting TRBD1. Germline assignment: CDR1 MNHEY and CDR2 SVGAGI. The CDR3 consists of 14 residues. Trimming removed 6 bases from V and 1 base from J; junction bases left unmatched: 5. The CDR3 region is CASRQGQASYEQYF. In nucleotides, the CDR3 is TGTGCCAGCAGGCAGGGACAGGCGTCCTACGAGCAGTACTTC.

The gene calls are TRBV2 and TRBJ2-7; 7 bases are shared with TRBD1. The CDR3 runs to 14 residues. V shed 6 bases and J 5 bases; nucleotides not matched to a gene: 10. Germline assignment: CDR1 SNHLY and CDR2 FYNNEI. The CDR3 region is CASRKTGPKDEQYF. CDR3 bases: TGTGCCAGCAGGAAGACAGGGCCTAAAGACGAGCAGTACTTC. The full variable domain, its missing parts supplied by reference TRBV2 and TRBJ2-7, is EPEVTQTPSHQVTQMGQEVILRCVPISNHLYFYWYRQILGQKVEFLVSFYNNEISEKSEIFDDQFSVERPDGSNFTLKIRSTKLEDSAMYFCASRKTGPKDEQYFGPGTRLTVT.

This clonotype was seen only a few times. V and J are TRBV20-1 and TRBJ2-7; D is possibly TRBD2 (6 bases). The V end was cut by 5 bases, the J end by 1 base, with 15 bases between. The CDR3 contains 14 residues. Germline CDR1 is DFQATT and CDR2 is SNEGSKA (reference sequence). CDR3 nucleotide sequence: TGCAGTGCTCTCACGCCGACTAGGTCCTACGAGCAGTACTTC. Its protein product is CSALTPTRSYEQYF.

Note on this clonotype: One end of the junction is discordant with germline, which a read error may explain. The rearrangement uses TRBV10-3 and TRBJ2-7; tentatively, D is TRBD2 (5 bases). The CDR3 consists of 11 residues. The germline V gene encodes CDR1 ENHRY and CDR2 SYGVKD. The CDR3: CASSPSFERYF. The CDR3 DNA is TGTGCCAGCAGCCCTAGCTTCGAGCGGTACTTC.

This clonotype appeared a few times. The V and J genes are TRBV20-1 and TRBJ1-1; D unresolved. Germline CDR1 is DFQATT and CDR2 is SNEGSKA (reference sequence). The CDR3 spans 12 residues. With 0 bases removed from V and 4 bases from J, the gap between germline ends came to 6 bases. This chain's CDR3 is CSARDRPTEAFF. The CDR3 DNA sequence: TGCAGTGCTAGAGACAGGCCCACTGAAGCTTTCTTT.

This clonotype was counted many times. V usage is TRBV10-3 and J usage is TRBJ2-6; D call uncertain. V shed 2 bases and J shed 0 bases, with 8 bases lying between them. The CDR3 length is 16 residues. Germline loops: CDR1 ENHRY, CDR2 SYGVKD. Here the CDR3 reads CAISEVRSSGANVLTF. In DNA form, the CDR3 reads TGTGCCATCAGTGAGGTCAGAAGCTCTGGGGCCAACGTCCTGACTTTC.

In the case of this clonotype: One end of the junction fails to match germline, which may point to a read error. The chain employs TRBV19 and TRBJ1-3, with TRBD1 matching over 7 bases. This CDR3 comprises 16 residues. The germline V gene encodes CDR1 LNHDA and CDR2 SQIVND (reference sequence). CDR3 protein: CASSIGAGQVDARTDF. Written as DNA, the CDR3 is TGTGCCAGTAGTATTGGCGCCGGACAGGTGGACGCGCGGACTGATTTT.

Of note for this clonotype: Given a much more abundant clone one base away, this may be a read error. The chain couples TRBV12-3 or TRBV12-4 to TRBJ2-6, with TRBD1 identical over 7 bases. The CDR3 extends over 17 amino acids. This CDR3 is CASSRDSLFSGANVLAF. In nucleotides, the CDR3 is TGTGCCAGCAGTCGGGACAGCCTCTTCTCCGGGGCCAACGTCCTGGCTTTC.

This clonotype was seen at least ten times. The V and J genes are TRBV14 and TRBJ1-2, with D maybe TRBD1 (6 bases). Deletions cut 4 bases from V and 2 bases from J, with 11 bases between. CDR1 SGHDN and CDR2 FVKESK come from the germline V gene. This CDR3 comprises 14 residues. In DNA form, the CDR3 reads TGTGCCAGCAGCCCAATACAGGGAAACTATGGCTACACCTTC. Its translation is CASSPIQGNYGYTF.

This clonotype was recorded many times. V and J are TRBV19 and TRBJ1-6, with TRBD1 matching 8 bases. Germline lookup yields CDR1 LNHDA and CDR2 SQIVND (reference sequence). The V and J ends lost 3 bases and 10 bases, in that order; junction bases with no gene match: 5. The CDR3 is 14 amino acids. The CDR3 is CASSMAGGKSPLHF. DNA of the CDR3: TGTGCCAGTAGTATGGCAGGGGGCAAATCACCCCTCCACTTT.

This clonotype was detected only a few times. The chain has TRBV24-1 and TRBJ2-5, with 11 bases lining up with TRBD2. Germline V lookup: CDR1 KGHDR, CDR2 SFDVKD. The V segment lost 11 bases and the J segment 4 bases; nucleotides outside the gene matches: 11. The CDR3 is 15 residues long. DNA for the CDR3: TGTGCCAGCAGCTTAGCGGGGGGGCTGGGAGAGACCCAGTACTTC. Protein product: CASSLAGGLGETQYF.

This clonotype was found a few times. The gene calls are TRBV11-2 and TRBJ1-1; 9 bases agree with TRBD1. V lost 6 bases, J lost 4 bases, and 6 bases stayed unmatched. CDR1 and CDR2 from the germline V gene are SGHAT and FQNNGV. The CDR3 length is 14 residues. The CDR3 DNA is TGTGCCAGCAGTTCCCAGGACAGGGGCACTGAAGCTTTCTTT. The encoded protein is CASSSQDRGTEAFF.

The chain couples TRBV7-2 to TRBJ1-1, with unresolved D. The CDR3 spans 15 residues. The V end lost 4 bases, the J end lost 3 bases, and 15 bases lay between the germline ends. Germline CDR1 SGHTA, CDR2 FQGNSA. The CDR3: CASSSEAVSDTEAFF. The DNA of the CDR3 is TGTGCCAGCAGCTCCGAGGCGGTTTCGGACACTGAAGCTTTCTTT.

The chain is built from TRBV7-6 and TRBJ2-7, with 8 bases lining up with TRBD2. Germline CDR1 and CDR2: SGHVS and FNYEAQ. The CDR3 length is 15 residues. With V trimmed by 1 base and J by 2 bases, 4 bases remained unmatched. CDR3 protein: CASSLDTSGTYEQYF. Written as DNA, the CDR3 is TGTGCCAGCAGCTTAGATACTAGCGGCACCTACGAGCAGTACTTC.

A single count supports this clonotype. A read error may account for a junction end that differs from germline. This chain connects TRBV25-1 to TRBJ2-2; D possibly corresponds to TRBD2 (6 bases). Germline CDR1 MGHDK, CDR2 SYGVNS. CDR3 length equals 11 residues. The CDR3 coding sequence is TGTGCCAGCAGTGGGGGCGGGGAGCTGCTTTTT. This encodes CASSGGGELLF.

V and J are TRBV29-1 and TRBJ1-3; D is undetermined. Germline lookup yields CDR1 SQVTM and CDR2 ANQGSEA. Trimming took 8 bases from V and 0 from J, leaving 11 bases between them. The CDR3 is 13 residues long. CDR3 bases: TGCAGCTCAAGCGGGGACTCTGGAAACACCATATATTTT. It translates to CSSSGDSGNTIYF.